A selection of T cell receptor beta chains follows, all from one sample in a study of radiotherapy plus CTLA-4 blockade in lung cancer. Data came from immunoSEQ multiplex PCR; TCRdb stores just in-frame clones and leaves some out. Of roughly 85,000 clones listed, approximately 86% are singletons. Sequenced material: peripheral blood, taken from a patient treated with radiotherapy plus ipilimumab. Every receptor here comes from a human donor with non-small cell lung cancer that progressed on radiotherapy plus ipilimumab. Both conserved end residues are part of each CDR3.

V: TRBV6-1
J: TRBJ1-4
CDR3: CASSEAQTGSAGKLFF

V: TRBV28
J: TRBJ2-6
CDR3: CASSKLGQGVSSGANVLTF

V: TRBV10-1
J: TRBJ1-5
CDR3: CASSESNGQGRGLRNQPQHF

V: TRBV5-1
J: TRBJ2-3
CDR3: CASSPLSGTDTQYF

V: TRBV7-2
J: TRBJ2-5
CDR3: CASSLMGAAGVTVTQYF

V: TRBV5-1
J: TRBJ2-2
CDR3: CASSWGTALAGELFF

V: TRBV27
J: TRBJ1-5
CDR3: CASRGLSNQPQHF

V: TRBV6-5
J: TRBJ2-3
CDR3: CASSYSTGMGADTQYF

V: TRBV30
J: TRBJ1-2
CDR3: CAWSVKGAQGYTF

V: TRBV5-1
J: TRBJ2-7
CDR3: CASSFGWQAHEQYF

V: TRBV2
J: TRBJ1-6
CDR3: CATRRGQLQDNSPLHF

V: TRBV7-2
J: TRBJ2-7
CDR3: CASSLARGEQYF

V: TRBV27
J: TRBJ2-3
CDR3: CASKRDRGTDTQYF

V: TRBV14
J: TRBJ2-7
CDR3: CASRLGQVGEQYF

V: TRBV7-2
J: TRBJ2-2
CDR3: CASSLVAATGELFF

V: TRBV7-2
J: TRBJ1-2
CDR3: CASSLTLGYGYTF

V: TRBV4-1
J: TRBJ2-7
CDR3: CASSQDLQGPNEQYF

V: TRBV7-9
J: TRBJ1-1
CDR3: CASSPDGPTNTEAFF

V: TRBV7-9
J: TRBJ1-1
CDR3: CASSLPAGNEAFF

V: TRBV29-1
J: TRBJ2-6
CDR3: CSVDSGANVLTF

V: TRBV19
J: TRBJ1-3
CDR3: CASKDSFFSGNTIYF

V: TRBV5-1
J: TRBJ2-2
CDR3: CASSLDRGTGELFF

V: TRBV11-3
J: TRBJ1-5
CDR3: CASSLPEHF

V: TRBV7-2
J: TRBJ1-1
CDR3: CASSPHRSGAEAFF

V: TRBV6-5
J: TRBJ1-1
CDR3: CASIKSGTGNTEAFF

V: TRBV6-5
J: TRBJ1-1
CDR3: CASSLTGNTEAFF

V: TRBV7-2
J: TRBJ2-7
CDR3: CASSFGPLDEQYF

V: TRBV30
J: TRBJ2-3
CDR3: CTWGGTDTQYF

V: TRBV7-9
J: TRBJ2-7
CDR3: CASSSPGTGVYEQYF

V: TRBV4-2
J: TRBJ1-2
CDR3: CASSQGVQGTYGGYTF

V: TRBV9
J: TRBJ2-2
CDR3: CASSAHLTNTGELFF

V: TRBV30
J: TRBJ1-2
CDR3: CAWRIRTENYGYTF

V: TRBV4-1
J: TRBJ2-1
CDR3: CASSQDLAWKAGHSYNEQFF

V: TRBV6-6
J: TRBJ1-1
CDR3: CASSGPGGGRAEAFF

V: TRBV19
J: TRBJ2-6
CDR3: CASSRVGTGNSGANVLTF

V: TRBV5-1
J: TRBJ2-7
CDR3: CASSLLTGGYEQYF

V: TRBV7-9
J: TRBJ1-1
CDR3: CASSLDPPGREAFF

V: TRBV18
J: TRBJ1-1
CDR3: CASSPGQLNTEAFF

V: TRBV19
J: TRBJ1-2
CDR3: CASSDRDYGYTF

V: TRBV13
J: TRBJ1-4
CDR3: CASRDQGGTNEKLFF

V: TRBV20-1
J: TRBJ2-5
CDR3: CSARDYRTQYF

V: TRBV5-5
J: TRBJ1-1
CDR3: CASSLSRSLEAFF

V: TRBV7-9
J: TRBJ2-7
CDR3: CASSWNGPGDEQYF